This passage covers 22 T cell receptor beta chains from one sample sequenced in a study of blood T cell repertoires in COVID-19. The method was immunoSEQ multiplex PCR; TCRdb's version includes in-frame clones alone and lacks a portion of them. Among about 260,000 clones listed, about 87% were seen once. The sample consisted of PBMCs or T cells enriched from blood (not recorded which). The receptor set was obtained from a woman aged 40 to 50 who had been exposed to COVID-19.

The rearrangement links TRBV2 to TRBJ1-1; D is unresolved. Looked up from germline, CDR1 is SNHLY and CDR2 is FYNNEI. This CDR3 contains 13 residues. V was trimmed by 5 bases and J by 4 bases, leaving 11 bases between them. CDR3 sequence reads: CASSLSRSTEAFF. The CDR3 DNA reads TGTGCCAGCAGTCTAAGTAGAAGCACTGAAGCTTTCTTT.

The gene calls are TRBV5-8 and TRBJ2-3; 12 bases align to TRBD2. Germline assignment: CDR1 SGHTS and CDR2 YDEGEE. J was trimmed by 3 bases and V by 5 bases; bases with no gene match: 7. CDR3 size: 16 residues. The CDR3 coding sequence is TGTGCCAGCAGGTATACTAGCGGGAGGTTAACAGATACGCAGTATTTT. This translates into CASRYTSGRLTDTQYF.

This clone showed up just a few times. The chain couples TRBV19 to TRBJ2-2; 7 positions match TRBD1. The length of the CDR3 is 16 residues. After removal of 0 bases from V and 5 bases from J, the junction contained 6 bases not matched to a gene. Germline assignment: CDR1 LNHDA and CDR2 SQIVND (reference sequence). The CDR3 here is CASSIDGTDRTGELFF. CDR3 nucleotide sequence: TGTGCCAGTAGTATAGATGGGACAGACAGAACCGGGGAGCTGTTTTTT. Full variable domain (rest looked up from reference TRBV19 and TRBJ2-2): DGGITQSPKYLFRKEGQNVTLSCEQNLNHDAMYWYRQDPGQGLRLIYYSQIVNDFQKGDIAEGYSVSREKKESFPLTVTSAQKNPTAFYLCASSIDGTDRTGELFFGEGSRLTVL.

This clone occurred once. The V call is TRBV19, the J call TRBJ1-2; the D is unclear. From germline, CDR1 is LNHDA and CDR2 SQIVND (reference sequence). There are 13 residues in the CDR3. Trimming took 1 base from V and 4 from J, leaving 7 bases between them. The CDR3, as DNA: TGTGCCAGTAGTATAGTTGGCGGCTATGGCTACACCTTC. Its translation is CASSIVGGYGYTF.

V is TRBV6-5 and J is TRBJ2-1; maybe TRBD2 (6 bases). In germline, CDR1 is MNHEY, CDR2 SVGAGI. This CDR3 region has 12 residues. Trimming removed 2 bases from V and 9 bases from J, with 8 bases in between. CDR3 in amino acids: CASSYGGVEQFF. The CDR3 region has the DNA TGTGCCAGCAGTTACGGCGGGGTTGAGCAGTTCTTC.

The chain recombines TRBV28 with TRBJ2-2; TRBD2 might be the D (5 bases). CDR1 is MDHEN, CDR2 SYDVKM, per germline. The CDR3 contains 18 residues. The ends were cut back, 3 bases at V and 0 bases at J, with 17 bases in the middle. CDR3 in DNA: TGTGCCAGCAGTTTTCCCGGGATTCCTGATCCGAACACCGGGGAGCTGTTTTTT. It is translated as CASSFPGIPDPNTGELFF. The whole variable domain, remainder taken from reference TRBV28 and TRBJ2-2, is DVKVTQSSRYLVKRTGEKVFLECVQDMDHENMFWYRQDPGLGLRLIYFSYDVKMKEKGDIPEGYSVSREKKERFSLILESASTNQTSMYLCASSFPGIPDPNTGELFFGEGSRLTVL.

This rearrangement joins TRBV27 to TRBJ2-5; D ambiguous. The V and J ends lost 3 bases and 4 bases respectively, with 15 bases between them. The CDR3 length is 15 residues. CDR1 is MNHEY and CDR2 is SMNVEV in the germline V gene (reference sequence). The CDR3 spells CASSFLVSPLETQYF. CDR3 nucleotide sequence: TGTGCCAGCAGTTTTTTAGTATCCCCCCTAGAGACCCAGTACTTC.

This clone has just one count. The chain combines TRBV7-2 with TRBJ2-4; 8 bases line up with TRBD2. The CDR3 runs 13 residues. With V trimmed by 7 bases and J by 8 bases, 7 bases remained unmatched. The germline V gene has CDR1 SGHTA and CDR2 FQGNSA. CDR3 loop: CASTPGGRDIQYF. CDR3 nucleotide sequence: TGTGCCAGCACCCCGGGGGGGCGTGACATTCAGTACTTC.

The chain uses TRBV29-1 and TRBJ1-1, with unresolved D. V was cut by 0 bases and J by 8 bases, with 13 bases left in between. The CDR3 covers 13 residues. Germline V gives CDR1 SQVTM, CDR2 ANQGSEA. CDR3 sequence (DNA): TGCAGCGTTGAAGATCTTCGGGAGGGAGAAGCTTTCTTT. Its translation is CSVEDLREGEAFF.

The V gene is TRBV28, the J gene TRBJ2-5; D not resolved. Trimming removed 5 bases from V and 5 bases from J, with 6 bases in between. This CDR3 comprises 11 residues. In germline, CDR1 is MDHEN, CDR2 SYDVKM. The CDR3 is CASSGPETQYF. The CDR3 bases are TGTGCCAGCAGTGGCCCCGAGACCCAGTACTTC. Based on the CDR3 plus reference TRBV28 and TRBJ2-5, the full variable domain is DVKVTQSSRYLVKRTGEKVFLECVQDMDHENMFWYRQDPGLGLRLIYFSYDVKMKEKGDIPEGYSVSREKKERFSLILESASTNQTSMYLCASSGPETQYFGPGTRLLVL.

The CDR3 here is CASRTSGYNEQFF. The CDR3, as DNA: TGTGCCAGCCGGACTAGCGGTTACAATGAGCAGTTCTTC. The gene calls are TRBV27 and TRBJ2-1; the match to TRBD2 covers 10 bases. The CDR3 has 13 residues. The V gene's germline CDR1 is MNHEY and CDR2 SMNVEV (reference sequence). V lost 8 bases to trimming and J lost 4 bases; unmatched junction nucleotides: 2.

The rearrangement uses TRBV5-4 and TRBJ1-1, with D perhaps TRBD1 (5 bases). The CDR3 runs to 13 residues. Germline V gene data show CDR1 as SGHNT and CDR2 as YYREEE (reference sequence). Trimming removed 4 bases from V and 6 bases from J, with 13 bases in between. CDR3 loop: CASSHPGTAEAFF. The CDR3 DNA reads TGTGCCAGCAGCCACCCTGGGACTGCTGAAGCTTTCTTT. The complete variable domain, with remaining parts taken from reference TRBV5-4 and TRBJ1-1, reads ETGVTQSPTHLIKTRGQQVTLRCSSQSGHNTVSWYQQALGQGPQFIFQYYREEENGRGNFPPRFSGLQFPNYSSELNVNALELDDSALYLCASSHPGTAEAFFGQGTRLTVV.

The CDR3 loop reads CASRGDGSSYNEQFF. The CDR3 nucleotides are TGTGCCAGCAGGGGGGACGGGAGCTCCTACAATGAGCAGTTCTTC. The chain has TRBV2 and TRBJ2-1; a weak D match, TRBD2 (6 bases). Germline CDR1 SNHLY, CDR2 FYNNEI. Trimming removed 6 bases from V and 0 bases from J, with 12 bases in between. The CDR3 totals 15 residues.

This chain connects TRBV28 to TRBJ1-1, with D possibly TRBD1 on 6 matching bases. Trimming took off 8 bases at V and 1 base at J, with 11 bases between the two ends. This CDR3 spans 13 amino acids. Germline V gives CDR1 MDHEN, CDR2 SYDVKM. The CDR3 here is CASCEGGNTEAFF. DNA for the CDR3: TGTGCCAGCTGCGAAGGGGGGAACACTGAAGCTTTCTTT. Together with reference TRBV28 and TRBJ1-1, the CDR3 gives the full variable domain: DVKVTQSSRYLVKRTGEKVFLECVQDMDHENMFWYRQDPGLGLRLIYFSYDVKMKEKGDIPEGYSVSREKKERFSLILESASTNQTSMYLCASCEGGNTEAFFGQGTRLTVV.

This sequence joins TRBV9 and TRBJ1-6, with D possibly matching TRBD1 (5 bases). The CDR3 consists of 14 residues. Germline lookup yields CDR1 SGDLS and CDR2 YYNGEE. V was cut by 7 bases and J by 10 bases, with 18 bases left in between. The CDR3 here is CASHGGRPGSPLHF. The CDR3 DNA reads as TGTGCCAGCCACGGGGGTAGGCCAGGATCACCCCTCCACTTT. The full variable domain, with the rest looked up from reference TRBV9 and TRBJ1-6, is DSGVTQTPKHLITATGQRVTLRCSPRSGDLSVYWYQQSLDQGLQFLIQYYNGEERAKGNILERFSAQQFPDLHSELNLSSLELGDSALYFCASHGGRPGSPLHFGNGTRLTVT.

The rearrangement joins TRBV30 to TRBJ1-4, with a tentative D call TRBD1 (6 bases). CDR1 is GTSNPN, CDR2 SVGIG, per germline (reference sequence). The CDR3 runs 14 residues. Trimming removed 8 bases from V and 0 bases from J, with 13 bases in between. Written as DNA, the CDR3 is TGTGCCGGGGAAACAGGGCCAACTAATGAAAAACTGTTTTTT. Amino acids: CAGETGPTNEKLFF.

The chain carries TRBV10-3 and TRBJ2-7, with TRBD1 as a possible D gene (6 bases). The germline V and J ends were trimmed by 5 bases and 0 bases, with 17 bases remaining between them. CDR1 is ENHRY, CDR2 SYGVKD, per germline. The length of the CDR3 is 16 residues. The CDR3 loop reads CAISLTGSLRSYEQYF. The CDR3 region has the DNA TGTGCCATCAGTTTAACAGGGTCCCTTCGCTCCTACGAGCAGTACTTC.

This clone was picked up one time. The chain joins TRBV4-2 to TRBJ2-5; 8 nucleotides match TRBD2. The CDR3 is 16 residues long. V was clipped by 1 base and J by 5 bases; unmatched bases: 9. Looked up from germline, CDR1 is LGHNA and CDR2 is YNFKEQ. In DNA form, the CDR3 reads TGTGCCAGCAGCCAAGTGTTGGCGGGGGGATTGGAGACCCAGTACTTC. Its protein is CASSQVLAGGLETQYF.

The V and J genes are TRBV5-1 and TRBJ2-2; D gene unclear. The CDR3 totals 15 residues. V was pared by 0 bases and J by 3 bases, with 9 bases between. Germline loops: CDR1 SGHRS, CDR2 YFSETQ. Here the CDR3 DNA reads TGCGCCAGCAGCTTGGTACCCCCAGACACCGGGGAGCTGTTTTTT. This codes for CASSLVPPDTGELFF.

This CDR3 is CAIRGGQSTGELFF. The DNA of the CDR3 is TGTGCCATCAGAGGCGGGCAGAGCACCGGGGAGCTGTTTTTT. The chain employs TRBV10-3 and TRBJ2-2, with D perhaps matching TRBD2 (5 bases). Germline CDR1 is ENHRY and CDR2 is SYGVKD. V was trimmed by 6 bases and J by 4 bases, leaving 12 bases between them. The CDR3 covers 14 residues.

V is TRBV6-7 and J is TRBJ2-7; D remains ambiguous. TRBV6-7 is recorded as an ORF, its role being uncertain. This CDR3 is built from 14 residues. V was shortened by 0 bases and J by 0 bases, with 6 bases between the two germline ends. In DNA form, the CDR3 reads TGTGCCAGCAGTTACTCTGGCCGCTCCTACGAGCAGTACTTC. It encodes CASSYSGRSYEQYF.

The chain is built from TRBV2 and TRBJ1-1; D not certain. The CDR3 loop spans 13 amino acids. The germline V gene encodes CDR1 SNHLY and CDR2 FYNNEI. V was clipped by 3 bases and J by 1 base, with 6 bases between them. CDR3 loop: CASSDDKNTEAFF. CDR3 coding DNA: TGTGCCAGCAGTGACGACAAGAACACTGAAGCTTTCTTT. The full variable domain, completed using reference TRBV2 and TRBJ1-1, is EPEVTQTPSHQVTQMGQEVILRCVPISNHLYFYWYRQILGQKVEFLVSFYNNEISEKSEIFDDQFSVERPDGSNFTLKIRSTKLEDSAMYFCASSDDKNTEAFFGQGTRLTVV.